Shown below are 22 T cell receptor beta chains from a single sample sequenced in a study of CD8+ T cells in alopecia areata. Extracted RNA was reverse transcribed into cDNA, the sequencing template. The protocol was immunoSEQ multiplex PCR, while the TCRdb copy is restricted to in-frame clones and leaves out a portion. The table shows about 200,000 clones, with 45% to 70% occurring only once. The sample comprised CD8+ T cells sorted from blood. Receptors were obtained from a human donor in good health.

The genes are TRBV5-4 and TRBJ1-1; D is unresolved. CDR1 is SGHNT and CDR2 is YYREEE in the germline V gene (reference sequence). Trimming stripped 0 bases from V and 4 bases from J, with 10 bases between. This CDR3 is built from 14 residues. The CDR3 region is CASSLAGGSTEAFF. The CDR3 DNA follows: TGTGCCAGCAGCTTGGCCGGAGGGAGCACTGAAGCTTTCTTT.

This clone was seen more than once but under ten times. The chain links TRBV29-1 to TRBJ2-2; a weak D match, TRBD2 (5 bases). The germline V gene has CDR1 SQVTM and CDR2 ANQGSEA. Between the trimmed V and J ends, which lost 6 bases and 8 bases, there was a span of 10 bases. This CDR3 has 11 amino acids. CDR3 nucleotides: TGCAGCGTGCACCGGGGAGGGGAGCTGTTTTTT. Protein product: CSVHRGGELFF.

DNA for the CDR3: TGTGCCAGCAGACTGACAGGGGGGAACGAGCAGTACTTC. Protein: CASRLTGGNEQYF. The chain is built from TRBV27 and TRBJ2-7; 9 bases match TRBD1. From germline, CDR1 is MNHEY and CDR2 SMNVEV (reference sequence). Germline trimming cut 6 bases from V and 5 bases from J; bases unmatched to any gene: 5. This CDR3 is built from 13 residues.

The CDR3 spells CASSPHRDRGLSEETQYF. The CDR3 bases are TGTGCCAGCTCACCCCACCGGGACAGGGGGCTAAGTGAAGAGACCCAGTACTTC. The rearrangement links TRBV18 to TRBJ2-5; 12 bases are a match to TRBD1. The CDR3 has 18 amino acids. Trimming removed 3 bases from V and 3 bases from J; junction bases left unmatched: 11. Looked up from germline, CDR1 is KGHSH and CDR2 is LQKENI.

V gene TRBV25-1 combines with J gene TRBJ1-2; D is undetermined. V lost 6 bases, J lost 8 bases, and 16 bases lay in between. Germline V gene data show CDR1 as MGHDK and CDR2 as SYGVNS. This CDR3 comprises 13 residues. CDR3 in DNA: TGTGCCAGCAGCACCTACCACCTTGAGGGCTACACCTTC. Translating it yields CASSTYHLEGYTF.

This chain uses TRBV5-6 with TRBJ1-2, with 8 positions matching TRBD1. The CDR3 runs to 14 residues. V lost 0 bases and J lost 5; bases outside the gene matches: 3. CDR1 is SGHDT, CDR2 YYEEEE, per germline. Written as DNA, the CDR3 is TGTGCCAGCAGCTTGGGGGGACAGGAGTATGGCTACACCTTC. Amino acids: CASSLGGQEYGYTF.

The chain uses TRBV5-4 and TRBJ2-5, with 7 bases matching TRBD2. The CDR3 runs to 14 residues. Trimming removed 0 bases from V and 5 bases from J; junction bases left unmatched: 4. Germline CDR1 is SGHNT and CDR2 is YYREEE (reference sequence). The CDR3 DNA sequence: TGTGCCAGCAGCTTGGAACGGGGGGTGGAGACCCAGTACTTC. Translated: CASSLERGVETQYF.

This rearrangement joins TRBV4-1 to TRBJ2-1; D is ambiguous. Germline V gene sequence: CDR1 MGHRA, CDR2 YSYEKL. V was clipped by 5 bases and J by 6 bases, with 8 bases between them. The CDR3 spans 12 residues. CDR3 nucleotides: TGCGCCAGCAGCTACAACAGCAATGAGCAGTTCTTC. Protein: CASSYNSNEQFF.

V and J are TRBV5-6 and TRBJ2-7, with 7 bases that match TRBD2. Germline V gene data show CDR1 as SGHDT and CDR2 as YYEEEE. The CDR3 is made up of 15 amino acids. V gave up 5 bases and J gave up 5 bases; unmatched junction bases: 13. CDR3 residues: CASRPLAGVIHEQYF. As DNA, the CDR3 is TGTGCCAGCAGACCTCTGGCGGGGGTGATCCACGAGCAGTACTTC.

In DNA, the CDR3 is TGTGCCAGCAGCCGAGACGACCCGGTCGGTACAGATACGCAGTATTTT. This translates into CASSRDDPVGTDTQYF. The chain employs TRBV14 and TRBJ2-3; D is ambiguous. Germline loops: CDR1 SGHDN, CDR2 FVKESK. V dropped 4 bases and J dropped 3 bases, with 17 bases sitting between them. The CDR3 has 16 amino acids. The full variable domain, in which reference TRBV14 and TRBJ2-3 provide the parts outside the CDR3, is EAGVTQFPSHSVIEKGQTVTLRCDPISGHDNLYWYRRVMGKEIKFLLHFVKESKQDESGMPNNRFLAERTGGTYSTLKVQPAELEDSGVYFCASSRDDPVGTDTQYFGPGTRLTVL.

The chain employs TRBV7-9 and TRBJ2-1; D perhaps matches TRBD2 (7 bases). The V gene lost 5 bases and the J gene lost 0 bases, with 14 bases spanning the gap. This CDR3 is 16 amino acids long. Germline lookup yields CDR1 SEHNR and CDR2 FQNEAQ (reference sequence). This chain's CDR3 is CASSHNREGSYNEQFF. CDR3 nucleotides: TGTGCCAGCAGCCACAACAGGGAGGGCTCCTACAATGAGCAGTTCTTC.

CDR3 sequence: CASSYEQYF. CDR3 DNA: TGTGCCAGCTCCTACGAGCAGTACTTC. V is TRBV6-1 and J is TRBJ2-7; D ambiguous. The CDR3 is 9 amino acids. Per germline, CDR1 MNHNS and CDR2 SASEGT. Trimming cost V 8 bases and J 1 base, with 0 bases left between them.

The sample holds a few counts of this clone. This chain uses TRBV4-1 with TRBJ2-7, with unresolved D. V dropped 0 bases and J dropped 3 bases, with 15 bases sitting between them. CDR1 MGHRA and CDR2 YSYEKL come from the germline V gene. This CDR3 has 16 residues. This chain's CDR3 is CASSQDLPVTGYEQYF. DNA for the CDR3: TGCGCCAGCAGCCAAGATTTGCCCGTCACGGGCTACGAGCAGTACTTC.

The genes are TRBV7-3 and TRBJ1-1, with D tentatively TRBD1 (5 bases). The CDR3 runs 11 residues. Looked up from germline, CDR1 is SGHTA and CDR2 is FQGTGA. V was pared by 4 bases and J by 6 bases, with 6 bases between. In nucleotides, the CDR3 is TGTGCCAGCAGCTCAGGGTCTGAAGCTTTCTTT. Amino acids: CASSSGSEAFF. The whole variable domain, filled in from reference TRBV7-3 and TRBJ1-1, reads GAGVSQTPSNKVTEKGKYVELRCDPISGHTALYWYRQSLGQGPEFLIYFQGTGAADDSGLPNDRFFAVRPEGSVSTLKIQRTERGDSAVYLCASSSGSEAFFGQGTRLTVV.

V and J are TRBV29-1 and TRBJ1-1; D unresolved. This CDR3 is built from 14 residues. V was clipped by 4 bases and J by 1 base, with 13 bases between them. Germline values: CDR1 SQVTM, CDR2 ANQGSEA. The CDR3 is CSVGGSIGNTEAFF. CDR3 DNA sequence: TGCAGCGTTGGCGGCAGTATAGGGAACACTGAAGCTTTCTTT. The entire variable domain, with the rest obtained from reference TRBV29-1 and TRBJ1-1, is as follows: SAVISQKPSRDICQRGTSLTIQCQVDSQVTMMFWYRQQPGQSLTLIATANQGSEATYESGFVIDKFPISRPNLTFSTLTVSNMSPEDSSIYLCSVGGSIGNTEAFFGQGTRLTVV.

This clone was found a few times. V gene TRBV4-1 combines with J gene TRBJ2-6; the D gene is possibly TRBD1 (6 bases). Trimming removed 0 bases from V and 4 bases from J, with 13 bases in between. CDR1 MGHRA and CDR2 YSYEKL come from the germline V gene. This CDR3 region has 17 residues. The CDR3 sequence is CASSQESPGDGANVLTF. CDR3 DNA sequence: TGCGCCAGCAGCCAAGAGTCACCAGGGGACGGGGCCAACGTCCTGACTTTC.

The chain employs TRBV29-1 and TRBJ1-2; D gene ambiguous. Trimming cost V 5 bases and J 2 bases, with 6 bases left between them. CDR3 length: 11 residues. Germline-derived CDR1 and CDR2 are SQVTM and ANQGSEA. The DNA for the CDR3 is TGCAGCGTTACAGAGAACTATGGCTACACCTTC. Translated: CSVTENYGYTF.

The V gene is TRBV5-6, the J gene TRBJ1-1; D might be TRBD1 (6 bases). Trimming took off 1 base at V and 2 bases at J, with 18 bases between the two ends. Per germline, CDR1 SGHDT and CDR2 YYEEEE. The CDR3 sequence is 17 residues long. The CDR3 reads CASSLWGVGTPNTEAFF. The CDR3 DNA sequence: TGTGCCAGCAGCTTGTGGGGGGTGGGGACACCAAACACTGAAGCTTTCTTT. The variable domain in full, completed from reference TRBV5-6 and TRBJ1-1, reads DAGVTQSPTHLIKTRGQQVTLRCSPKSGHDTVSWYQQALGQGPQFIFQYYEEEERQRGNFPDRFSGHQFPNYSSELNVNALLLGDSALYLCASSLWGVGTPNTEAFFGQGTRLTVV.

With respect to this clone: The junction shows a germline mismatch at one end, possibly a read error. The gene calls are TRBV5-6 and TRBJ1-4, with D tentatively TRBD1 (5 bases). The CDR3 consists of 16 residues. The V gene's germline CDR1 is SGHDT and CDR2 YYEEEE. CDR3 loop: CASSLGTGRGKERLFF. In DNA form, the CDR3 reads TGTGCCAGCAGCTTGGGGACCGGACGGGGGAAGGAAAGACTGTTTTTT.

CDR3 coding DNA: TGTGCCAGCAGACCGGGACTAGCCCGCGAGCAGTACTTC. As protein: CASRPGLAREQYF. The chain combines TRBV27 with TRBJ2-7; 9 nucleotides line up with TRBD2. This CDR3 is built from 13 residues. The V gene end was trimmed by 6 bases and the J gene end by 6 bases; junction bases not matched to a gene: 6. The germline V gene encodes CDR1 MNHEY and CDR2 SMNVEV (reference sequence).

The chain links TRBV6-1 to TRBJ2-2; D is undetermined. The CDR3 sequence is 12 residues long. V lost 10 bases and J lost 4, with 10 bases in between. Germline loops: CDR1 MNHNS, CDR2 SASEGT. Written as DNA, the CDR3 is TGTGCCATCCCCTCCGCCACCGGGGAGCTGTTTTTT. As protein: CAIPSATGELFF.

The chain is built from TRBV15 and TRBJ1-6, with D tentatively TRBD1 (5 bases). This CDR3 region has 15 residues. CDR1 LNHNV and CDR2 YYDKDF come from the germline V gene (reference sequence). V was shortened by 0 bases and J by 3 bases, with 6 bases between the two germline ends. The chain's CDR3 is CATSRDRDYNSPLHF. CDR3 in DNA: TGTGCCACCAGCAGAGACAGGGACTATAATTCACCCCTCCACTTT.